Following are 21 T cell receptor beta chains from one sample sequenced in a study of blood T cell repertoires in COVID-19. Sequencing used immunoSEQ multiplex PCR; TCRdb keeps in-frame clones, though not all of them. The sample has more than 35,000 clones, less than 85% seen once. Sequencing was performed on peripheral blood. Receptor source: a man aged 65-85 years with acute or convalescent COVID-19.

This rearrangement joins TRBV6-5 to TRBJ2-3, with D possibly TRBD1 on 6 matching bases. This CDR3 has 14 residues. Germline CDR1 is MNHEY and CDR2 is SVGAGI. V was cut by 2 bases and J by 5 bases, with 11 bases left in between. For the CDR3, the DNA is TGTGCCAGCAGTTACAACAGGGTAGAAGATACGCAGTATTTT. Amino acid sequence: CASSYNRVEDTQYF.

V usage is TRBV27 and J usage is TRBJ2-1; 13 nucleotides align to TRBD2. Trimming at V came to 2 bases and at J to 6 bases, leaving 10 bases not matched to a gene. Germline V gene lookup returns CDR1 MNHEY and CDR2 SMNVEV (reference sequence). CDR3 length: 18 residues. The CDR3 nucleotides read TGTGCCAGCAGTTTAGGGAGGACTAGCGGGAGCTGGGGCAATGAGCAGTTCTTC. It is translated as CASSLGRTSGSWGNEQFF.

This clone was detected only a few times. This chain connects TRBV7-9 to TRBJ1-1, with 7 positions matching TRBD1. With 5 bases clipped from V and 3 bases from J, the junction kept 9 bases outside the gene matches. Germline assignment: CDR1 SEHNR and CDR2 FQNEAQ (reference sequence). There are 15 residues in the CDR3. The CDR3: CASSPGTVGHTEAFF. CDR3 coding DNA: TGTGCCAGCAGCCCCGGGACAGTCGGGCACACTGAAGCTTTCTTT.

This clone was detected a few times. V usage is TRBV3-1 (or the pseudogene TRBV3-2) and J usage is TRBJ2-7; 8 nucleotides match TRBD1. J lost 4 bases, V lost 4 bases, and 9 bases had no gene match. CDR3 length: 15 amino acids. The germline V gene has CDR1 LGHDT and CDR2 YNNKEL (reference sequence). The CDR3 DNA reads TGTGCCAGCAGCCCGGACAGGGCGATTAGGTACGAGCAGTACTTC. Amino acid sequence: CASSPDRAIRYEQYF.

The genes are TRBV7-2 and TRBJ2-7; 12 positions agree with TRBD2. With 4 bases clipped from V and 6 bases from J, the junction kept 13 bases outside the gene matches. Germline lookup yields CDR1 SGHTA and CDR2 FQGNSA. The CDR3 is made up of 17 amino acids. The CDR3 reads CASSSLAGGPSGLEQYF. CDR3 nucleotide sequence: TGTGCCAGCAGCTCTCTAGCGGGAGGGCCCTCGGGACTCGAGCAGTACTTC.

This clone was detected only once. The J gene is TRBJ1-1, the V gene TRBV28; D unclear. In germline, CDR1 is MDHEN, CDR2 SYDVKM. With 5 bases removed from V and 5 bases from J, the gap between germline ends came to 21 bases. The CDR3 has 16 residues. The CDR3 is CASSTTGKFSLTEAFF. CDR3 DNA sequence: TGTGCCAGCAGTACAACGGGAAAATTTTCTTTGACTGAAGCTTTCTTT.

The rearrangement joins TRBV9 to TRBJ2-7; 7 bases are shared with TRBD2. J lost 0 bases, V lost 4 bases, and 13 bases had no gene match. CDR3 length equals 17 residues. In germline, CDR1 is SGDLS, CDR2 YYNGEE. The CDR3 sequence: CASSPEDFLADSYEQYF. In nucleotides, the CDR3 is TGTGCCAGCAGCCCCGAGGATTTTCTAGCGGACTCCTACGAGCAGTACTTC.

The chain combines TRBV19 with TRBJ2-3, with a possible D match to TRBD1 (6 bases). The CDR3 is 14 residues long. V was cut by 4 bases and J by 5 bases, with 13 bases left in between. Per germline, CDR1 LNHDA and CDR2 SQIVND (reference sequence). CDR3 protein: CASSNGDKRDTQYF. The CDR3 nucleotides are TGTGCCAGTAGTAACGGGGACAAGAGAGATACGCAGTATTTT.

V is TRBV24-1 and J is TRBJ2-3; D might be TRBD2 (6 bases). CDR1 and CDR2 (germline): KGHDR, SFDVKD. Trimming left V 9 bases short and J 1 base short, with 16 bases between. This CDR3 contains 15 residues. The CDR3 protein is CATAPWGDGTDTQYF. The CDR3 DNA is TGTGCCACCGCTCCCTGGGGGGACGGCACAGATACGCAGTATTTT.

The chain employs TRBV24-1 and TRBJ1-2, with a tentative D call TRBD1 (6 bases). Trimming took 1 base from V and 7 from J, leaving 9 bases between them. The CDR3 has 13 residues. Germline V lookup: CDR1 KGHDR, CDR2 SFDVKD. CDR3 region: CATSDFLGAGYTF. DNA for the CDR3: TGTGCCACCAGTGATTTTCTGGGGGCTGGCTACACCTTC.

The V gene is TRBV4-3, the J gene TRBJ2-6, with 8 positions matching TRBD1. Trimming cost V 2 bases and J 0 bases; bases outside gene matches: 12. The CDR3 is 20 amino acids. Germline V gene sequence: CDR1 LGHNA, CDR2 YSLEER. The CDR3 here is CASSQTPWGQESSGANVLTF. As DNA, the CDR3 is TGCGCCAGCAGCCAAACCCCATGGGGACAGGAGAGCTCTGGGGCCAACGTCCTGACTTTC.

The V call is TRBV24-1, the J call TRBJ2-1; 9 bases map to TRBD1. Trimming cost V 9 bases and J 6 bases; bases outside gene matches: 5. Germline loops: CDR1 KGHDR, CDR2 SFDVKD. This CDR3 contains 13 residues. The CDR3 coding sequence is TGTGCCACCCTTGGACAGGGGAGCAATGAGCAGTTCTTC. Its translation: CATLGQGSNEQFF.

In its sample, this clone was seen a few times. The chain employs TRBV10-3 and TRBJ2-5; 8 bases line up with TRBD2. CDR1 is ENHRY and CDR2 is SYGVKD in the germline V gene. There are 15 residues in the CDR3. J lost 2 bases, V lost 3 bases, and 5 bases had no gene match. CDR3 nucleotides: TGTGCCATCAGTGACTTTAGCGGGATTCAAGAGACCCAGTACTTC. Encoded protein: CAISDFSGIQETQYF.

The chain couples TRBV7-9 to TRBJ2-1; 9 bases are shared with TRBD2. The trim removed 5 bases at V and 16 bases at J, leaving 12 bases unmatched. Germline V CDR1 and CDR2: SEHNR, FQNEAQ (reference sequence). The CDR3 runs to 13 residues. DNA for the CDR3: TGTGCCAGCAGCCATCGGGTTAGCGGGGGCCCCTTCTTC. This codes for CASSHRVSGGPFF.

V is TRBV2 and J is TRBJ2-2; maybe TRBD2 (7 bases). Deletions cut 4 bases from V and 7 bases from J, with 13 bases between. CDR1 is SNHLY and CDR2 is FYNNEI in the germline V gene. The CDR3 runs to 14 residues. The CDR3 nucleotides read TGTGCCAGCAGTGGAGGAGGGGGGGTCGGGGAGCTGTTTTTT. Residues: CASSGGGGVGELFF.

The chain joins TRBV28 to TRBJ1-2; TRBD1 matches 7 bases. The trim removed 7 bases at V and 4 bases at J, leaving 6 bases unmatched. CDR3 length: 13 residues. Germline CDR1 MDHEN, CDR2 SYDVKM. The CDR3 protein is CASNPDRIYGYTF. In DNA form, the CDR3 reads TGTGCCAGCAACCCGGACAGGATCTATGGCTACACCTTC.

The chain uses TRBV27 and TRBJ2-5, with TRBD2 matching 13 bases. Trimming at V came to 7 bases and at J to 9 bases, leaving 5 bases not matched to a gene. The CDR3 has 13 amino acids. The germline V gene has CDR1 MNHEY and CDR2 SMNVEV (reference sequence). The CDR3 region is CASTKLAGGPQYF. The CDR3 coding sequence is TGTGCCAGCACCAAACTAGCGGGAGGGCCCCAGTACTTC.

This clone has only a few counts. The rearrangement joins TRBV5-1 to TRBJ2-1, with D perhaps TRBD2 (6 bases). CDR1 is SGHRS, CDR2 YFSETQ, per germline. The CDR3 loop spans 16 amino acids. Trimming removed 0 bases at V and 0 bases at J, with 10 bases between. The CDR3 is CASSLGGMSSYNEQFF. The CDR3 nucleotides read TGCGCCAGCAGCTTGGGCGGGATGAGCTCCTACAATGAGCAGTTCTTC.

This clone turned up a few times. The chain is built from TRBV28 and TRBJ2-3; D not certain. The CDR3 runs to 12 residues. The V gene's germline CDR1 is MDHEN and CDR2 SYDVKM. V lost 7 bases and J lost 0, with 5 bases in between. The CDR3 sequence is CASTGSTDTQYF. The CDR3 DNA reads TGTGCCAGCACCGGTAGCACAGATACGCAGTATTTT.

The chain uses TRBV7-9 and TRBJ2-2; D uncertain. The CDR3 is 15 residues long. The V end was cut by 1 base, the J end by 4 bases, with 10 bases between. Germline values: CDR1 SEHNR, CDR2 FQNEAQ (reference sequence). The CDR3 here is CASSLGRPFTGELFF. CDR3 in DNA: TGTGCCAGCAGCTTAGGCAGGCCGTTCACCGGGGAGCTGTTTTTT.

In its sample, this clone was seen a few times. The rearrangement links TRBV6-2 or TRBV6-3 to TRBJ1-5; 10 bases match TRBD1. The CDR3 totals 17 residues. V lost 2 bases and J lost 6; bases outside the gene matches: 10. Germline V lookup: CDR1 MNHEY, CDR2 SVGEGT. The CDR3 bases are TGTGCCAGCAGTTACCCCCACGACAGGGGGCTGAGTCAGCCCCAGCATTTT. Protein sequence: CASSYPHDRGLSQPQHF.